The 23 T cell receptor beta chains listed next were all sequenced from one sample in a study of T-cell memory formation after mild COVID-19. TCRdb redid the calling of the 5' RACE reads with MiXCR, one entry per CDR3 protein. In the table there are around 220,000 distinct CDR3 sequences, about 17% of which are singletons. The sample taken for sequencing was PBMCs or a T cell subset sorted from them (not recorded which). These receptors all stem from a man aged 18 to 29 who had mild COVID-19 (a few samples of this study predate the infection). Cell type and time point are not known.

This clonotype was found a few times. The chain has TRBV7-8 and TRBJ1-2; D not resolved. Germline V gene data show CDR1 as SGHVS and CDR2 as FQNEAQ. V lost 4 bases and J 1 base, leaving 10 bases between the germline ends. CDR3 length: 14 residues. This CDR3 is CASSYGELNYGYTF. The DNA of the CDR3 is TGTGCCAGCAGCTACGGGGAGCTTAACTATGGCTACACCTTC. Full variable domain (rest looked up from reference TRBV7-8 and TRBJ1-2): GAGVSQSPRYKVAKRGQDVALRCDPISGHVSLFWYQQALGQGPEFLTYFQNEAQLDKSGLPSDRFFAERPEGSVSTLKIQRTQQEDSAVYLCASSYGELNYGYTFGSGTRLTVV.

This clonotype occurred a few times. The CDR3 nucleotides read TGTGCCATCAGTGAGGGGCAGGGCGTCTACGAGCAGTACTTC. Translated: CAISEGQGVYEQYF. The genes are TRBV10-3 and TRBJ2-7, with D possibly TRBD1 on 5 matching bases. The CDR3 spans 14 residues. V was trimmed by 2 bases and J by 3 bases, leaving 11 bases between them. CDR1 and CDR2 (germline): ENHRY, SYGVKD.

This clonotype was counted only a few times. The chain employs TRBV18 and TRBJ2-5; tentatively, D is TRBD1 (6 bases). V was shortened by 3 bases and J by 2 bases, with 16 bases between the two germline ends. Germline V gene sequence: CDR1 KGHSH, CDR2 LQKENI. The CDR3 length is 16 residues. The CDR3 DNA follows: TGTGCCAGCTCACCGGAACGGACAGCAAAACAAGAGACCCAGTACTTC. It yields the protein CASSPERTAKQETQYF.

Regarding this clonotype: This may stem from a read error, because a much larger clone lies one nucleotide away. The rearrangement links TRBV11-2 to TRBJ1-1; D is undetermined. CDR1 is SGHAT and CDR2 is FQNNGV in the germline V gene. V was shortened by 5 bases and J by 4 bases, with 11 bases between the two germline ends. The CDR3 has 13 amino acids. The CDR3, as DNA: TGTGCCAGCAGCCCGGAAAGGGCCACTGAAGCTTTCTTT. It specifies CASSPERATEAFF.

V gene TRBV28 combines with J gene TRBJ1-2; D uncertain. Per germline, CDR1 MDHEN and CDR2 SYDVKM. Trimming stripped 4 bases from V and 6 bases from J, with 9 bases between. CDR3 length: 12 residues. The DNA of the CDR3 is TGTGCCAGCAGTTCCCTTGGGAATGGCTACACCTTC. This encodes CASSSLGNGYTF.

In this sample, this clonotype turned up many times. The gene calls are TRBV6-2 or TRBV6-3 and TRBJ2-1; D might be TRBD1 (5 bases). Germline CDR1 is MNHEY and CDR2 is SVGEGT. The CDR3 has 14 amino acids. V was clipped by 6 bases and J by 5 bases, with 14 bases between them. The CDR3 DNA reads TGTGCCAGCAGCCCTTCCGGACACAACAATGAGCAGTTCTTC. Protein: CASSPSGHNNEQFF.

This clonotype has more than one count but fewer than ten. The chain uses TRBV10-3 and TRBJ1-5; 8 nucleotides match TRBD1. The CDR3 is made up of 17 amino acids. V lost 6 bases and J lost 4; bases outside the gene matches: 14. In germline, CDR1 is ENHRY, CDR2 SYGVKD. The CDR3 DNA sequence: TGTGCCATCAGCCAGTTTACAGGGGGGGCAAATAATCAGCCCCAGCATTTT. It specifies CAISQFTGGANNQPQHF.

The table lists this clonotype with many counts. The V call is TRBV12-3 or TRBV12-4, the J call TRBJ1-1, with 9 positions matching TRBD1. The CDR3 contains 17 residues. V was clipped by 6 bases and J by 7 bases; unmatched bases: 18. The CDR3 region is CASRLLRTGESKSEAFF. CDR3 DNA sequence: TGTGCCAGCAGGCTACTACGGACAGGGGAAAGCAAGAGTGAAGCTTTCTTT.

The chain employs TRBV6-5 and TRBJ2-7; possible D gene TRBD2, 6 bases. Germline lookup yields CDR1 MNHEY and CDR2 SVGAGI. V lost 7 bases to trimming and J lost 2 bases, with 21 bases between them. The CDR3 sequence is 16 residues long. CDR3 coding DNA: TGTGCCAGCACCATTTCTTCGGGGGATTTAACCTACGAGCAGTACTTC. Translated, it gives CASTISSGDLTYEQYF.

This clonotype was observed a handful of times. This rearrangement joins TRBV11-2 to TRBJ1-1; possibly TRBD1 for D (5 bases). Germline V gives CDR1 SGHAT, CDR2 FQNNGV. The CDR3 has 13 residues. Between the trimmed V and J ends, which lost 1 base and 7 bases, there was a span of 10 bases. This CDR3 is CASSLGRDFEAFF. In nucleotides, the CDR3 is TGTGCCAGCAGCTTAGGTAGGGACTTTGAAGCTTTCTTT. The whole variable domain, remainder taken from reference TRBV11-2 and TRBJ1-1, is EAGVAQSPRYKIIEKRQSVAFWCNPISGHATLYWYQQILGQGPKLLIQFQNNGVVDDSQLPKDRFSAERLKGVDSTLKIQPAKLEDSAVYLCASSLGRDFEAFFGQGTRLTVV.

This clonotype was observed many times. The genes are TRBV20-1 and TRBJ2-1; 9 bases align to TRBD1. CDR3 size: 15 residues. Germline-derived CDR1 and CDR2 are DFQATT and SNEGSKA (reference sequence). V lost 6 bases and J lost 9; bases outside the gene matches: 15. CDR3: CSARAGTGYAVEQFF. In nucleotides, the CDR3 is TGCAGTGCGCGCGCCGGGACAGGGTATGCCGTTGAGCAGTTCTTC.

This chain connects TRBV6-2 or TRBV6-3 to TRBJ1-2, with no clear D. CDR3 length: 13 amino acids. Germline V gene lookup returns CDR1 MNHEY and CDR2 SVGEGT. V lost 6 bases to trimming and J lost 2 bases, with 10 bases between them. CDR3 DNA sequence: TGTGCCAGCAGCCCCCTCCGCAACTATGGCTACACCTTC. This encodes CASSPLRNYGYTF.

The table lists this clonotype with a few counts. The chain has TRBV12-3 or TRBV12-4 and TRBJ2-3; 7 nucleotides agree with TRBD2. The CDR3 length is 19 residues. Trimming removed 5 bases from V and 1 base from J; junction bases left unmatched: 18. The CDR3 DNA is TGTGCCAGCAGTCCCAGCGTCCGACTAGCCGGCTTGCGCACAGATACGCAGTATTTT. Translation: CASSPSVRLAGLRTDTQYF.

The chain employs TRBV4-3 and TRBJ2-5; 12 bases line up with TRBD2. Losses at the gene ends were 1 base for V and 4 bases for J; bases not matched to a gene: 7. Per the germline V gene, CDR1 is LGHNA and CDR2 is YSLEER. CDR3 size: 17 residues. CDR3 nucleotide sequence: TGCGCCAGCAGCCAAGGCCCCCCTAGCGGGGGGGGAGAGACCCAGTACTTC. Translation: CASSQGPPSGGGETQYF.

This chain uses TRBV18 with TRBJ1-1, with D possibly TRBD1 on 5 matching bases. The germline V and J ends were trimmed by 8 bases and 14 bases, with 9 bases remaining between them. This CDR3 has 8 amino acids. Per the germline V gene, CDR1 is KGHSH and CDR2 is LQKENI. This CDR3 is CASPGDFF. The CDR3 DNA sequence: TGTGCCAGCCCGGGGGACTTCTTT.

This rearrangement joins TRBV24-1 to TRBJ2-1; tentative D call: TRBD1 (6 bases). CDR3 length equals 12 residues. The V gene lost 10 bases and the J gene lost 3 bases, with 9 bases spanning the gap. Germline V CDR1 and CDR2: KGHDR, SFDVKD. The CDR3 loop reads CATQTGYNEQFF. The CDR3 nucleotides are TGTGCCACTCAGACAGGCTACAATGAGCAGTTCTTC.

This clonotype was detected only a few times. CDR3 in amino acids: CASSEARTYYGYTF. CDR3 DNA: TGTGCCAGCAGTGAAGCAAGGACCTACTATGGCTACACCTTC. The chain carries TRBV6-1 and TRBJ1-2, with no clear D. Trimming took off 0 bases at V and 3 bases at J, with 8 bases between the two ends. CDR3 length: 14 residues. The germline gives CDR1 MNHNS, CDR2 SASEGT.

The CDR3 loop reads CASSTNWVAGNTIYF. The CDR3 region has the DNA TGTGCCAGCAGTACGAATTGGGTTGCCGGAAACACCATATATTTT. J is TRBJ1-3 and V is TRBV7-9; D is unclear. Germline V gene lookup returns CDR1 SEHNR and CDR2 FQNEAQ (reference sequence). Trimming removed 6 bases from V and 4 bases from J, with 16 bases in between. The CDR3 runs to 15 residues.

This chain uses TRBV3-1 with TRBJ1-5; D is undetermined. Trimming removed 0 bases from V and 2 bases from J, with 8 bases in between. The CDR3 sequence is 15 residues long. The germline V gene has CDR1 LGHDT and CDR2 YNNKEL (reference sequence). The DNA of the CDR3 is TGTGCCAGCAGCCAAGATTTGGGAGGCAATCAGCCCCAGCATTTT. This codes for CASSQDLGGNQPQHF.

V and J are TRBV29-1 and TRBJ2-5, with unresolved D. Trimming pared 6 bases from V and 4 bases from J, leaving 9 bases between. CDR1 and CDR2 (germline): SQVTM, ANQGSEA. The CDR3 spans 11 residues. The CDR3 region is CSVRRRETQYF. DNA of the CDR3: TGCAGCGTCAGGAGAAGAGAGACCCAGTACTTC.

V is TRBV7-6 and J is TRBJ2-3, with 8 bases lining up with TRBD1. Germline-derived CDR1 and CDR2 are SGHVS and FNYEAQ. The CDR3 covers 17 residues. Trimming at V came to 1 base and at J to 2 bases, leaving 8 bases not matched to a gene. The CDR3 DNA follows: TGTGCCAGCAGCTTAGAGGGACAGGCTTATTTCACAGATACGCAGTATTTT. This sequence encodes CASSLEGQAYFTDTQYF.

This rearrangement joins TRBV5-5 to TRBJ2-1; 7 nucleotides match TRBD1. J gave up 9 bases and V 3 bases, and 21 bases lay outside the gene matches. The germline V gene has CDR1 SGHKS and CDR2 YYEKEE (reference sequence). The length of the CDR3 is 18 residues. CDR3 sequence reads: CASSSFFIPGTGVSEQFF. Written as DNA, the CDR3 is TGTGCCAGCAGCTCGTTCTTTATACCGGGAACAGGGGTTAGTGAGCAGTTCTTC.

This clonotype was counted a few times. This sequence joins TRBV9 and TRBJ2-5; D is perhaps TRBD1 (6 bases). CDR1 is SGDLS and CDR2 is YYNGEE in the germline V gene. Trimming stripped 4 bases from V and 3 bases from J, with 10 bases between. CDR3 length: 13 amino acids. CDR3 nucleotide sequence: TGTGCCAGCAGCCGGGGACACGAAGAGACCCAGTACTTC. Its translation is CASSRGHEETQYF. The full variable domain, its missing parts supplied by reference TRBV9 and TRBJ2-5, is DSGVTQTPKHLITATGQRVTLRCSPRSGDLSVYWYQQSLDQGLQFLIQYYNGEERAKGNILERFSAQQFPDLHSELNLSSLELGDSALYFCASSRGHEETQYFGPGTRLLVL.